These T cell receptor beta chains were read from a single sample in a study of early T cells in non-severe SARS-CoV-2 infection. TCRdb re-analysed the 5' RACE reads in MiXCR, keeping a single row per CDR3 protein. The sample consists of about 90,000 distinct CDR3 sequences, 12% of them appearing once. Sample: whole blood, taken at baseline. Receptors were obtained from an adult who was a healthcare worker with PCR-confirmed SARS-CoV-2 infection or an uninfected control (not recorded which). The CDR3 runs from the conserved cysteine through the conserved F or W. D genes are given only for firm matches. Only part of the rows carry a size: once, few, many, or a class if the clone is expanded.

cdr3_aa: CASSLVGGATEAFF
cdr3_nt: TGTGCCAGCAGCTTAGTGGGGGGCGCCACTGAAGCTTTCTTT
j_call: TRBJ1-1
v_call: TRBV7-3
clone_size: .
d_call: .

cdr3_aa: CASSLATGTGVETQYF
cdr3_nt: TGTGCCAGCAGCTTAGCGACCGGGACAGGGGTAGAGACCCAGTACTTC
j_call: TRBJ2-5
v_call: TRBV7-2
clone_size: few
d_call: TRBD1

cdr3_aa: CASGLGRSSYEQYF
cdr3_nt: TGTGCTAGTGGTTTGGGCCGGAGCTCCTACGAGCAGTACTTC
j_call: TRBJ2-7
v_call: TRBV12-5
clone_size: .
d_call: .

cdr3_aa: CASSYQGGVKNIQYF
cdr3_nt: TGTGCCAGCAGTTACCAGGGGGGTGTCAAAAACATTCAGTACTTC
j_call: TRBJ2-4
v_call: TRBV6-5
clone_size: .
d_call: .

cdr3_aa: CASSQDFEDYYEQYF
cdr3_nt: TGTGCCAGCAGCCAAGATTTCGAGGATTACTACGAGCAGTACTTC
j_call: TRBJ2-7
v_call: TRBV4-2
clone_size: .
d_call: .

cdr3_aa: CASSPSRVGMSEKLFF
cdr3_nt: TGTGCCAGCAGTCCCTCCCGGGTAGGGATGAGCGAAAAACTGTTTTTT
j_call: TRBJ1-4
v_call: TRBV12-3/TRBV12-4
clone_size: many
d_call: .

cdr3_aa: CASSGGMWDAGNTIYF
cdr3_nt: TGTGCCAGCAGTGGGGGGATGTGGGACGCTGGAAACACCATATATTTT
j_call: TRBJ1-3
v_call: TRBV28
clone_size: .
d_call: .

cdr3_aa: CSARADPNEQFF
cdr3_nt: TGCAGTGCTAGAGCGGACCCGAATGAGCAGTTCTTC
j_call: TRBJ2-1
v_call: TRBV20-1
clone_size: .
d_call: .

cdr3_aa: CASSQPGTGHEQYF
cdr3_nt: TGTGCCAGCAGTCAGCCCGGGACAGGGCACGAGCAGTACTTC
j_call: TRBJ2-7
v_call: TRBV27
clone_size: .
d_call: TRBD1

cdr3_aa: CASSLDGFSQPQHF
cdr3_nt: TGTGCCAGCAGCTTGGACGGATTCAGTCAGCCCCAGCATTTT
j_call: TRBJ1-5
v_call: TRBV5-4
clone_size: .
d_call: .

cdr3_aa: CASSFSGVETQYF
cdr3_nt: TGTGCCAGCAGTTTTAGCGGAGTTGAGACCCAGTACTTC
j_call: TRBJ2-5
v_call: TRBV27
clone_size: .
d_call: .

cdr3_aa: CASSFSPDNEQFF
cdr3_nt: TGTGCCAGCAGCTTCAGCCCGGACAATGAGCAGTTCTTC
j_call: TRBJ2-1
v_call: TRBV11-3
clone_size: .
d_call: .

cdr3_aa: CASSQMGFADNEQFF
cdr3_nt: TGCGCCAGCAGCCAAATGGGATTTGCCGACAATGAGCAGTTCTTC
j_call: TRBJ2-1
v_call: TRBV4-1
clone_size: many
d_call: .

cdr3_aa: CSVTAGSGRGRDTQYF
cdr3_nt: TGCAGCGTGACGGCGGGGAGCGGGAGGGGGAGAGATACGCAGTATTTT
j_call: TRBJ2-3
v_call: TRBV29-1
clone_size: few
d_call: TRBD2

cdr3_aa: CASSESLGNQPQHF
cdr3_nt: TGTGCCAGCAGTGAATCTTTAGGGAACCAGCCCCAGCATTTT
j_call: TRBJ1-5
v_call: TRBV6-1
clone_size: few
d_call: .

cdr3_aa: CSVLGFPEAFF
cdr3_nt: TGCAGCGTTTTAGGGTTCCCTGAAGCTTTCTTT
j_call: TRBJ1-1
v_call: TRBV29-1
clone_size: few
d_call: .

cdr3_aa: CASSPTGLDTEAFF
cdr3_nt: TGTGCCAGCTCACCGACAGGGTTGGACACTGAAGCTTTCTTT
j_call: TRBJ1-1
v_call: TRBV18
clone_size: .
d_call: TRBD1

cdr3_aa: CASSYDRGIGPQHF
cdr3_nt: TGTGCCAGCAGTTACGACAGGGGCATTGGGCCCCAGCATTTT
j_call: TRBJ1-5
v_call: TRBV6-5
clone_size: .
d_call: TRBD1

cdr3_aa: CASRDLMGSLGLTGELFF
cdr3_nt: TGTGCCAGCAGAGACCTAATGGGGTCCCTGGGCCTTACCGGGGAGCTGTTTTTT
j_call: TRBJ2-2
v_call: TRBV12-3/TRBV12-4
clone_size: .
d_call: .

cdr3_aa: CASSKGVGATEAFF
cdr3_nt: TGTGCCAGCAGCAAAGGCGTAGGAGCTACTGAAGCTTTCTTT
j_call: TRBJ1-1
v_call: TRBV7-8
clone_size: few
d_call: .

cdr3_aa: CASSYLTPGRYEQYF
cdr3_nt: TGTGCCAGCAGTTACTTGACGCCCGGGCGCTACGAGCAGTACTTC
j_call: TRBJ2-7
v_call: TRBV6-5
clone_size: .
d_call: .

cdr3_aa: CSARPGTGGGQPQHF
cdr3_nt: TGCAGTGCCCGGCCCGGGACAGGGGGCGGTCAGCCCCAGCATTTT
j_call: TRBJ1-5
v_call: TRBV20-1
clone_size: .
d_call: TRBD1

cdr3_aa: CASSHSLAGGPPQETQYF
cdr3_nt: TGCGCCAGCAGCCATTCACTAGCGGGGGGCCCCCCCCAAGAGACCCAGTACTTC
j_call: TRBJ2-5
v_call: TRBV4-1
clone_size: .
d_call: TRBD2

cdr3_aa: CASSQDRTLSSYNEQFF
cdr3_nt: TGCGCCAGCAGCCAAGATCGGACTTTGAGCTCCTACAATGAGCAGTTCTTC
j_call: TRBJ2-1
v_call: TRBV4-1
clone_size: few
d_call: .

cdr3_aa: CASSASGGAETQYF
cdr3_nt: TGTGCCAGCAGCGCGAGCGGGGGGGCTGAGACCCAGTACTTC
j_call: TRBJ2-5
v_call: TRBV11-2
clone_size: few
d_call: TRBD2

cdr3_aa: CASSQEGLGNQPQHF
cdr3_nt: TGCGCCAGCAGCCAAGAGGGATTGGGCAATCAGCCCCAGCATTTT
j_call: TRBJ1-5
v_call: TRBV4-1
clone_size: few
d_call: .

cdr3_aa: CASSLLGGQAANYGYTF
cdr3_nt: TGTGCCAGCAGCTTATTAGGCGGACAGGCTGCTAACTATGGCTACACCTTC
j_call: TRBJ1-2
v_call: TRBV7-9
clone_size: .
d_call: TRBD1

cdr3_aa: CSVGKSGGTIVYEQYF
cdr3_nt: TGCAGCGTTGGGAAGTCGGGAGGAACGATTGTTTACGAGCAGTACTTC
j_call: TRBJ2-7
v_call: TRBV29-1
clone_size: few
d_call: TRBD2

cdr3_aa: CAAVQRGRSDTQYF
cdr3_nt: TGTGCCGCCGTTCAAAGGGGAAGGTCAGATACGCAGTATTTT
j_call: TRBJ2-3
v_call: TRBV28
clone_size: .
d_call: .

cdr3_aa: CASSPLGTGWEQYF
cdr3_nt: TGTGCCAGCAGCCCTCTCGGGACAGGGTGGGAGCAGTACTTC
j_call: TRBJ2-7
v_call: TRBV9
clone_size: .
d_call: TRBD1

cdr3_aa: CSVDQGYEQYF
cdr3_nt: TGCAGCGTTGATCAGGGCTACGAGCAGTACTTC
j_call: TRBJ2-7
v_call: TRBV29-1
clone_size: many
d_call: .

cdr3_aa: CASSSQWLPTANTGELFF
cdr3_nt: TGTGCCAGCAGTTCGCAATGGTTACCGACAGCGAACACCGGGGAGCTGTTTTTT
j_call: TRBJ2-2
v_call: TRBV28
clone_size: many
d_call: .